Each of the 27 T cell receptor beta chains below was sequenced from the same sample in a study of OX40 agonist ivuxolimab in advanced cancers. Generated by immunoSEQ multiplex PCR, the TCRdb table keeps only in-frame clones and is missing some. The sample has about 46,000 clones; about 90% are singletons. Sequences were derived from CD4+ or CD8+ T cells sorted from blood, sampled in a trial of the OX40 agonist ivuxolimab. These receptors were taken from an adult with an advanced solid tumor such as melanoma, head and neck, liver or kidney cancer.

This chain uses TRBV4-1 with TRBJ1-2, with 7 bases lining up with TRBD1. Per the germline V gene, CDR1 is MGHRA and CDR2 is YSYEKL. The ends lost 5 bases at V and 2 bases at J; junction bases unmatched: 2. The CDR3 contains 13 residues. The CDR3 DNA follows: TGCGCCAGCAGCACAGGGGTAAACTATGGCTACACCTTC. Translation: CASSTGVNYGYTF.

This chain connects TRBV7-5 to TRBJ2-7; TRBD1 is the table's D call and was not checked against the DNA. TRBV7-5 is a known pseudogene. The CDR3 has 15 amino acids. The CDR3 coding sequence is TGTGCCAGAAGCCGGGGACAGGGATGCGCCTACGAGCAGTACTTC. Its protein product is CARSRGQGCAYEQYF.

The chain joins TRBV7-9 to TRBJ1-2; a weak D match, TRBD1 (5 bases). Per germline, CDR1 SEHNR and CDR2 FQNEAQ (reference sequence). V lost 0 bases, J lost 7 bases, and 12 bases lay in between. The CDR3 has 14 amino acids. The CDR3 reads CASSLAMGVRGYTF. Here the CDR3 DNA reads TGTGCCAGCAGCTTAGCGATGGGGGTGCGTGGCTACACCTTC.

This chain links TRBV6-5 with TRBJ1-2, with D possibly being TRBD1 (5 bases). The germline V gene has CDR1 MNHEY and CDR2 SVGAGI. V shed 0 bases and J shed 6 bases, with 8 bases lying between them. The CDR3 runs 13 residues. Written as DNA, the CDR3 is TGTGCCAGCAGTTACTCGGCCAGGGATGGCTACACCTTC. Translating gives CASSYSARDGYTF.

The rearrangement links TRBV6-5 to TRBJ2-5, with unresolved D. The germline gives CDR1 MNHEY, CDR2 SVGAGI. V was pared by 2 bases and J by 2 bases, with 3 bases between. The CDR3 totals 12 residues. CDR3 DNA sequence: TGTGCCAGCAGTTACGGGCAAGAGACCCAGTACTTC. This codes for CASSYGQETQYF.

The chain recombines TRBV5-1 with TRBJ2-7; 7 bases align to TRBD2. J lost 5 bases, V lost 4 bases, and 6 bases had no gene match. The CDR3 contains 13 residues. Germline CDR1 is SGHRS and CDR2 is YFSETQ. The CDR3 nucleotides are TGCGCCAGCAGCCTAGCGGTAAGTGACGAGCAGTACTTC. Its protein product is CASSLAVSDEQYF.

This clone was seen only a few times. CDR3 sequence (DNA): TGTGCCAGCAGCCCCCTGGAAGGGGTCGCCGATACGCAGTATTTT. This encodes CASSPLEGVADTQYF. The rearrangement uses TRBV4-2 and TRBJ2-3; D is possibly TRBD1 (5 bases). The CDR3 runs to 15 residues. Per germline, CDR1 LGHNA and CDR2 YNFKEQ. Trimming removed 4 bases from V and 6 bases from J, with 17 bases in between.

The gene calls are TRBV11-1 and TRBJ2-7, with D hard to call. Trimming cost V 3 bases and J 3 bases, with 9 bases left between them. CDR3 size: 13 residues. From germline, CDR1 is SGHAT and CDR2 FQDESV (reference sequence). The CDR3 protein is CASSFNTGYEQYF. For the CDR3, the DNA is TGTGCCAGCAGCTTTAACACCGGCTACGAGCAGTACTTC.

This chain connects TRBV19 to TRBJ2-2; D is unresolved. Trimming left V 3 bases short and J 9 bases short, with 5 bases between. The CDR3 has 11 amino acids. Looked up from germline, CDR1 is LNHDA and CDR2 is SQIVND (reference sequence). The CDR3 is CASSIGRELFF. The DNA for the CDR3 is TGTGCCAGTAGTATCGGCCGGGAGCTGTTTTTT.

The genes are TRBV12-2 and TRBJ1-5; TRBD1, the table's D call, lacks a check against the DNA. TRBV12-2 is designated a pseudogene. This CDR3 has 18 residues. The CDR3 nucleotides read TGTGCAAGTCGCTTATGTACCCGACAGGCCGAGGGCAATCAGCCCCAGCATTTT. Translated, it gives CASRLCTRQAEGNQPQHF.

V usage is TRBV27 and J usage is TRBJ1-5; the match to TRBD1 covers 7 bases. The CDR3 is 14 residues long. V lost 3 bases to trimming and J lost 3 bases; unmatched junction nucleotides: 2. Per germline, CDR1 MNHEY and CDR2 SMNVEV (reference sequence). The CDR3 nucleotides are TGTGCCAGCAGTTTTGACAGGGCCAATCAGCCCCAGCATTTT. Its protein product is CASSFDRANQPQHF.

The gene calls are TRBV5-6 and TRBJ2-7, with 8 bases fitting TRBD2. The CDR3 is 15 amino acids. The V segment lost 0 bases and the J segment 3 bases; nucleotides outside the gene matches: 5. CDR1 is SGHDT and CDR2 is YYEEEE in the germline V gene. The DNA of the CDR3 is TGTGCCAGCAGCTTGGCCGGGGGGGCAGTCTACGAGCAGTACTTC. As protein: CASSLAGGAVYEQYF.

The chain links TRBV6-5 to TRBJ2-7; a possible D gene is TRBD1 (5 bases). V lost 6 bases and J 0 bases, leaving 15 bases between the germline ends. Germline CDR1 is MNHEY and CDR2 is SVGAGI. The CDR3 has 15 amino acids. CDR3 amino acids: CASSQSQGFSYEQYF. Here the CDR3 DNA reads TGTGCCAGCAGCCAGTCGCAGGGATTCTCCTACGAGCAGTACTTC.

This chain joins TRBV6-6 and TRBJ2-5; D not certain. Deletions cut 6 bases from V and 5 bases from J, with 7 bases between. CDR1 is MNHNY and CDR2 is SVGAGI in the germline V gene (reference sequence). The CDR3 contains 11 residues. The chain's CDR3 is CASSLGETQYF. In nucleotides, the CDR3 is TGTGCCAGCAGCCTAGGGGAGACCCAGTACTTC.

This chain joins TRBV11-2 and TRBJ1-1; D remains ambiguous. Per the germline V gene, CDR1 is SGHAT and CDR2 is FQNNGV. With 3 bases removed from V and 6 bases from J, the gap between germline ends came to 8 bases. This CDR3 has 12 amino acids. CDR3 loop: CASSFGPPEAFF. The CDR3 region has the DNA TGTGCCAGCAGCTTCGGCCCCCCTGAAGCTTTCTTT.

This clone has more than one count but fewer than ten. V gene TRBV27 combines with J gene TRBJ2-3; D gene uncertain. The CDR3 loop spans 14 amino acids. Deletions cut 6 bases from V and 1 base from J, with 11 bases between. The V gene's germline CDR1 is MNHEY and CDR2 SMNVEV (reference sequence). The chain's CDR3 is CASSETAGTDTQYF. The CDR3, as DNA: TGTGCCAGCAGCGAAACTGCTGGCACAGATACGCAGTATTTT.

The chain links TRBV9 to TRBJ1-1, with D hard to call. V was pared by 0 bases and J by 1 base, with 7 bases between. The CDR3 has 14 residues. From germline, CDR1 is SGDLS and CDR2 YYNGEE. This chain's CDR3 is CASSVGRGNTEAFF. Here the CDR3 DNA reads TGTGCCAGCAGCGTAGGTCGGGGGAACACTGAAGCTTTCTTT.

The CDR3 is CASSSIRDRGSEQYF. As DNA, the CDR3 is TGTGCCAGCAGTTCGATCCGGGACAGGGGATCCGAGCAGTACTTC. The gene calls are TRBV27 and TRBJ2-7; the match to TRBD1 covers 10 bases. V trimming: 4 bases; J trimming: 6 bases; junction bases outside the gene matches: 9. The germline gives CDR1 MNHEY, CDR2 SMNVEV (reference sequence). This CDR3 is built from 15 residues.

This rearrangement joins TRBV28 to TRBJ2-1; a possible D gene is TRBD1 (5 bases). Germline loops: CDR1 MDHEN, CDR2 SYDVKM. This CDR3 is built from 16 residues. V was clipped by 5 bases and J by 0 bases, with 14 bases between them. The CDR3 spells CASSPTGTSSYNEQFF. The DNA for the CDR3 is TGTGCCAGCAGTCCCACAGGAACCAGCTCCTACAATGAGCAGTTCTTC.

The chain recombines TRBV15 with TRBJ1-2; the match to TRBD1 covers 9 bases. Germline trimming cut 7 bases from V and 4 bases from J; bases unmatched to any gene: 4. The germline CDR1 and CDR2 sequences are LNHNV and YYDKDF (reference sequence). The CDR3 has 13 amino acids. The CDR3 loop is CATNTGQGYGYTF. CDR3 DNA: TGTGCCACCAACACGGGACAGGGCTATGGCTACACCTTC. Based on the CDR3 plus reference TRBV15 and TRBJ1-2, the full variable domain is DAMVIQNPRYQVTQFGKPVTLSCSQTLNHNVMYWYQQKSSQAPKLLFHYYDKDFNNEADTPDNFQSRRPNTSFCFLDIRSPGLGDTAMYLCATNTGQGYGYTFGSGTRLTVV.

The V call is TRBV29-1, the J call TRBJ2-7, with D unclear. The ends were cut back, 3 bases at V and 2 bases at J, with 8 bases in the middle. Looked up from germline, CDR1 is SQVTM and CDR2 is ANQGSEA. This CDR3 contains 12 residues. CDR3 sequence (DNA): TGCAGCGTTGAGGCCAATCCCTACGAGCAGTACTTC. It yields the protein CSVEANPYEQYF.

This clone has just one count. The chain employs TRBV19 and TRBJ2-1; no clear D. Germline V CDR1 and CDR2: LNHDA, SQIVND (reference sequence). Trimming removed 8 bases from V and 4 bases from J, with 12 bases in between. The CDR3 is made up of 13 amino acids. The CDR3 DNA sequence: TGTGCCAGTGGGCTTTTCATTTACAATGAGCAGTTCTTC. This translates into CASGLFIYNEQFF.

V usage is TRBV13 and J usage is TRBJ2-3, with D perhaps matching TRBD1 (8 bases). The germline gives CDR1 PRHDT, CDR2 FYEKMQ (reference sequence). The CDR3 contains 17 residues. The germline V and J ends were trimmed by 5 bases and 0 bases, with 18 bases remaining between them. CDR3 in DNA: TGTGCCAGCAGCCCCTCACAGGGGGGGCGTAGCACAGATACGCAGTATTTT. Translated, it gives CASSPSQGGRSTDTQYF.

This chain uses TRBV13 with TRBJ2-4, with D tentatively TRBD1 or TRBD2 (6 bases each). Trimming left V 5 bases short and J 0 bases short, with 11 bases between. The CDR3 is made up of 15 amino acids. Germline assignment: CDR1 PRHDT and CDR2 FYEKMQ (reference sequence). This CDR3 is CASSEQGLAKNIQYF. CDR3 in DNA: TGTGCCAGCAGCGAACAGGGACTAGCCAAAAACATTCAGTACTTC.

This chain joins TRBV29-1 and TRBJ2-7, with 9 bases that match TRBD2. Per the germline V gene, CDR1 is SQVTM and CDR2 is ANQGSEA. The CDR3 length is 15 residues. With 2 bases clipped from V and 1 base from J, the junction kept 6 bases outside the gene matches. Here the CDR3 reads CSVESPSGTSYEQYF. The CDR3 DNA reads TGCAGCGTTGAATCCCCTAGCGGGACTTCCTACGAGCAGTACTTC.

V usage is TRBV6-1 and J usage is TRBJ2-1; 9 bases fit TRBD2. J gave up 2 bases and V 4 bases, and 6 bases lay outside the gene matches. The germline V gene has CDR1 MNHNS and CDR2 SASEGT. The CDR3 is 16 residues long. The CDR3 region has the DNA TGTGCCAGCAGTGCCTATAGCGGGGGCCCCTACAATGAGCAGTTCTTC. It codes for CASSAYSGGPYNEQFF.

This rearrangement joins TRBV27 to TRBJ1-2; a weak D match, TRBD1 (6 bases). The length of the CDR3 is 15 residues. The V gene lost 5 bases and the J gene lost 3 bases, with 16 bases spanning the gap. Germline CDR1 MNHEY, CDR2 SMNVEV (reference sequence). The CDR3 bases are TGTGCCAGCAGTCTCAAACAGGGTAACTACTATGGCTACACCTTC. Encoded protein: CASSLKQGNYYGYTF.